The clone carrying this T cell receptor beta chain was counted ten times or more. The ends lost 6 bases at V and 4 bases at J; junction bases unmatched: 16. The CDR3 has 18 residues. Per the germline V gene, CDR1 is MNHNY and CDR2 is SVGAGI (reference sequence). MiXCR was run by TCRdb on the 5' RACE reads, yielding one entry per CDR3 protein. The table has 85,000 to 120,000 distinct CDR3 sequences, over 10% seen once. This sample was taken from a study of early T cells in non-severe SARS-CoV-2 infection. V is TRBV6-6 and J is TRBJ2-2, with 8 positions matching TRBD2. The clonotype comes from an adult who was a healthcare worker with PCR-confirmed SARS-CoV-2 infection or an uninfected control (not recorded which). What was sequenced was whole blood. For the CDR3, the DNA is TGTGCCAGCAGCACCCAAAAGGCAGCGGGAGTAGCCACCGGGGAGCTGTTTTTT. As protein: CASSTQKAAGVATGELFF.